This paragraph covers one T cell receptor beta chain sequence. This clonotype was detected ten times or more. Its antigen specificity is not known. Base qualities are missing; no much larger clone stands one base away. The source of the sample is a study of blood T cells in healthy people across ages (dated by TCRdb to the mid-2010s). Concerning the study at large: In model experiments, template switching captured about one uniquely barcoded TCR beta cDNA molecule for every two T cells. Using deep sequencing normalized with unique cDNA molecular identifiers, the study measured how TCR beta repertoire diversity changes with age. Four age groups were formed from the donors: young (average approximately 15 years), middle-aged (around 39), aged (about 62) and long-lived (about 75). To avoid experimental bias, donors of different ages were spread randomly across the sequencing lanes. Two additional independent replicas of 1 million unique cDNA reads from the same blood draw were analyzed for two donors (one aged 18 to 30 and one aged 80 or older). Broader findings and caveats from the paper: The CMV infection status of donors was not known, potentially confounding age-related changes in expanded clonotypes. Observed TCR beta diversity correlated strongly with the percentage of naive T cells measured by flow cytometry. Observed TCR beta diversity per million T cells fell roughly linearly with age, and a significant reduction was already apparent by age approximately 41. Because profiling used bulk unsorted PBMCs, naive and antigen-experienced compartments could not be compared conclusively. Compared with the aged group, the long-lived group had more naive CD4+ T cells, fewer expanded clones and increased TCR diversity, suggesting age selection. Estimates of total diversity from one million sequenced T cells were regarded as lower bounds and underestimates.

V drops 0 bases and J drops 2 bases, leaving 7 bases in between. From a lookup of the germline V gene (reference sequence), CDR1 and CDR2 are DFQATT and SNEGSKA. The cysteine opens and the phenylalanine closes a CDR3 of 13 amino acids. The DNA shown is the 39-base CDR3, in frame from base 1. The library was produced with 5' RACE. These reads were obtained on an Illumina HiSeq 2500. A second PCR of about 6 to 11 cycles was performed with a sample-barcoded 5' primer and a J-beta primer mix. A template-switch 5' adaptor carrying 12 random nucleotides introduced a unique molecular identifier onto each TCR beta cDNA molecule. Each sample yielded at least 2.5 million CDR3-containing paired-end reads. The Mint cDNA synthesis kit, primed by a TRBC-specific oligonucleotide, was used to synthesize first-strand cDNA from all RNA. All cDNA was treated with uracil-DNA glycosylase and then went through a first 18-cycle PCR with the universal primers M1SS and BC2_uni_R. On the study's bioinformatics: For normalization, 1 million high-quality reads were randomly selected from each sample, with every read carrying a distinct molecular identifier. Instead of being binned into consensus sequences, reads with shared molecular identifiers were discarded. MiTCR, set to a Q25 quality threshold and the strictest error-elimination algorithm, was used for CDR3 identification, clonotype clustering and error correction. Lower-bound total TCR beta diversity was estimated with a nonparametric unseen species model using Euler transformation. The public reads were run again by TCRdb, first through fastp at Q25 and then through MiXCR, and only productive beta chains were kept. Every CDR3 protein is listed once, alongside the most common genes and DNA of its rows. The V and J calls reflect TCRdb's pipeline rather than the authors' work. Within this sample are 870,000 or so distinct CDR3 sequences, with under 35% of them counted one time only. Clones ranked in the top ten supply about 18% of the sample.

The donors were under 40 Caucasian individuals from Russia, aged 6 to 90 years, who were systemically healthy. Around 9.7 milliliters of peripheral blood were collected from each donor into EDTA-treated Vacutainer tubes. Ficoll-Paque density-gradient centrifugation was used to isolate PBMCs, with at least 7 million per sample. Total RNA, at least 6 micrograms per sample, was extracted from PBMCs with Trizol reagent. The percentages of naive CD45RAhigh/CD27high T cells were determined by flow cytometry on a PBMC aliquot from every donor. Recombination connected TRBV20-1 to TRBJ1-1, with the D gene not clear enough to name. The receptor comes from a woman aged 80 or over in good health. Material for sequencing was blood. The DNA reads TGCAGTGCTAGAGATCCTTTTAACACTGAAGCTTTCTTT. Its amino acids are CSARDPFNTEAFF.